This passage covers 10 T cell receptor beta chains from one sample sequenced in a study of CD8+ T cells in alopecia areata. As to treatment: oral pan-JAK inhibitor, 5-10 mg twice daily. Sequencing templates came from extracted RNA that was reverse transcribed into cDNA. Sequenced by immunoSEQ multiplex PCR; TCRdb stores in-frame clones only, minus some. The profile covers about 160,000 clones, with around three fifths appearing a single time and approximately 15% taken by the ten largest. The sample was CD4+ T cells sorted from blood, taken at week 24, from a patient treated with tofacitinib. Receptor source: a human donor with alopecia areata.

The chain links TRBV6-5 to TRBJ1-1, with D possibly TRBD1 on 5 matching bases. This CDR3 comprises 15 residues. The germline V and J ends were trimmed by 8 bases and 5 bases, with 21 bases remaining between them. CDR1 and CDR2 (germline): MNHEY, SVGAGI. The CDR3 region has the DNA TGTGCCAGCGGCAGCTATATCTCGGGGGGAACTGAAGCTTTCTTT. It yields the protein CASGSYISGGTEAFF.

In nucleotides, the CDR3 is TGCAGTGCCGCACCGCAAGAGACCCAGTACTTC. Protein: CSAAPQETQYF. This sequence joins TRBV20-1 and TRBJ2-5; D unresolved. Germline V CDR1 and CDR2: DFQATT, SNEGSKA (reference sequence). V lost 6 bases, J lost 2 bases, and 7 bases lay in between. The CDR3 length is 11 residues.

V is TRBV27 and J is TRBJ1-1; 10 bases align to TRBD1. Germline V gene lookup returns CDR1 MNHEY and CDR2 SMNVEV (reference sequence). The V segment lost 3 bases and the J segment 0 bases; nucleotides outside the gene matches: 10. The CDR3 extends over 18 amino acids. For the CDR3, the DNA is TGTGCCAGCAGTTTGGTCTTGACAGGGGGCGTCTTGAACACTGAAGCTTTCTTT. Translated, it gives CASSLVLTGGVLNTEAFF.

The V gene is TRBV29-1, the J gene TRBJ2-7, with TRBD1 matching 7 bases. Trimming removed 6 bases from V and 0 bases from J; junction bases left unmatched: 8. There are 14 residues in the CDR3. CDR1 is SQVTM and CDR2 is ANQGSEA in the germline V gene. Written as DNA, the CDR3 is TGCAGCGTCGCCGGACAGGTTAGCTCCTACGAGCAGTACTTC. Encoded protein: CSVAGQVSSYEQYF.

This chain joins TRBV29-1 and TRBJ2-6; TRBD1 agrees at 8 bases. V dropped 6 bases and J dropped 0; count of bases not matched to a gene: 10. The CDR3 is 17 residues long. The germline V gene encodes CDR1 SQVTM and CDR2 ANQGSEA. The CDR3 sequence is CSVGYRDRTSGANVLTF. CDR3 in DNA: TGCAGCGTCGGCTACCGGGACAGGACCTCTGGGGCCAACGTCCTGACTTTC. Complete variable domain (other parts from reference TRBV29-1 and TRBJ2-6): SAVISQKPSRDICQRGTSLTIQCQVDSQVTMMFWYRQQPGQSLTLIATANQGSEATYESGFVIDKFPISRPNLTFSTLTVSNMSPEDSSIYLCSVGYRDRTSGANVLTFGAGSRLTVL.

The chain uses TRBV29-1 and TRBJ1-4; D not certain. The germline V gene encodes CDR1 SQVTM and CDR2 ANQGSEA. The CDR3 totals 15 residues. V was cut by 7 bases and J by 0 bases, with 15 bases left in between. CDR3 sequence reads: CSATVSAATNEKLFF. The CDR3 DNA follows: TGCAGCGCCACCGTGTCTGCTGCAACTAATGAAAAACTGTTTTTT.

The chain recombines TRBV29-1 with TRBJ2-1; D may match TRBD1 or TRBD2 (5 bases each). V lost 4 bases to trimming and J lost 5 bases, with 12 bases between them. Germline CDR1 SQVTM, CDR2 ANQGSEA. This CDR3 region has 13 residues. CDR3 residues: CSVGFGANNEQFF. CDR3 in DNA: TGCAGCGTTGGATTCGGGGCTAACAATGAGCAGTTCTTC.

The chain is built from TRBV7-9 and TRBJ1-2; 9 bases fit TRBD1. The germline V gene has CDR1 SEHNR and CDR2 FQNEAQ (reference sequence). CDR3 size: 17 residues. The ends lost 5 bases at V and 5 bases at J; junction bases unmatched: 15. The CDR3 reads CASSAGTGPYFLYGYTF. DNA of the CDR3: TGTGCCAGCAGCGCCGGGACAGGGCCATATTTCCTATATGGCTACACCTTC.

The sample holds a few counts of this clone. This chain connects TRBV7-9 to TRBJ2-2, with D unresolved. Looked up from germline, CDR1 is SEHNR and CDR2 is FQNEAQ (reference sequence). The CDR3 has 15 residues. The germline V and J ends were trimmed by 1 base and 0 bases, with 6 bases remaining between them. The CDR3 is CASSLGRSNTGELFF. The CDR3 region has the DNA TGTGCCAGCAGCTTAGGCAGGTCGAACACCGGGGAGCTGTTTTTT.

This clone turned up a few times. The chain has TRBV6-6 and TRBJ1-1; D uncertain. Per the germline V gene, CDR1 is MNHNY and CDR2 is SVGAGI (reference sequence). The CDR3 extends over 13 amino acids. V was pared by 4 bases and J by 0 bases, with 6 bases between. The CDR3 DNA reads as TGTGCCAGCAGTTCCACACTGAACACTGAAGCTTTCTTT. This gives the protein CASSSTLNTEAFF.